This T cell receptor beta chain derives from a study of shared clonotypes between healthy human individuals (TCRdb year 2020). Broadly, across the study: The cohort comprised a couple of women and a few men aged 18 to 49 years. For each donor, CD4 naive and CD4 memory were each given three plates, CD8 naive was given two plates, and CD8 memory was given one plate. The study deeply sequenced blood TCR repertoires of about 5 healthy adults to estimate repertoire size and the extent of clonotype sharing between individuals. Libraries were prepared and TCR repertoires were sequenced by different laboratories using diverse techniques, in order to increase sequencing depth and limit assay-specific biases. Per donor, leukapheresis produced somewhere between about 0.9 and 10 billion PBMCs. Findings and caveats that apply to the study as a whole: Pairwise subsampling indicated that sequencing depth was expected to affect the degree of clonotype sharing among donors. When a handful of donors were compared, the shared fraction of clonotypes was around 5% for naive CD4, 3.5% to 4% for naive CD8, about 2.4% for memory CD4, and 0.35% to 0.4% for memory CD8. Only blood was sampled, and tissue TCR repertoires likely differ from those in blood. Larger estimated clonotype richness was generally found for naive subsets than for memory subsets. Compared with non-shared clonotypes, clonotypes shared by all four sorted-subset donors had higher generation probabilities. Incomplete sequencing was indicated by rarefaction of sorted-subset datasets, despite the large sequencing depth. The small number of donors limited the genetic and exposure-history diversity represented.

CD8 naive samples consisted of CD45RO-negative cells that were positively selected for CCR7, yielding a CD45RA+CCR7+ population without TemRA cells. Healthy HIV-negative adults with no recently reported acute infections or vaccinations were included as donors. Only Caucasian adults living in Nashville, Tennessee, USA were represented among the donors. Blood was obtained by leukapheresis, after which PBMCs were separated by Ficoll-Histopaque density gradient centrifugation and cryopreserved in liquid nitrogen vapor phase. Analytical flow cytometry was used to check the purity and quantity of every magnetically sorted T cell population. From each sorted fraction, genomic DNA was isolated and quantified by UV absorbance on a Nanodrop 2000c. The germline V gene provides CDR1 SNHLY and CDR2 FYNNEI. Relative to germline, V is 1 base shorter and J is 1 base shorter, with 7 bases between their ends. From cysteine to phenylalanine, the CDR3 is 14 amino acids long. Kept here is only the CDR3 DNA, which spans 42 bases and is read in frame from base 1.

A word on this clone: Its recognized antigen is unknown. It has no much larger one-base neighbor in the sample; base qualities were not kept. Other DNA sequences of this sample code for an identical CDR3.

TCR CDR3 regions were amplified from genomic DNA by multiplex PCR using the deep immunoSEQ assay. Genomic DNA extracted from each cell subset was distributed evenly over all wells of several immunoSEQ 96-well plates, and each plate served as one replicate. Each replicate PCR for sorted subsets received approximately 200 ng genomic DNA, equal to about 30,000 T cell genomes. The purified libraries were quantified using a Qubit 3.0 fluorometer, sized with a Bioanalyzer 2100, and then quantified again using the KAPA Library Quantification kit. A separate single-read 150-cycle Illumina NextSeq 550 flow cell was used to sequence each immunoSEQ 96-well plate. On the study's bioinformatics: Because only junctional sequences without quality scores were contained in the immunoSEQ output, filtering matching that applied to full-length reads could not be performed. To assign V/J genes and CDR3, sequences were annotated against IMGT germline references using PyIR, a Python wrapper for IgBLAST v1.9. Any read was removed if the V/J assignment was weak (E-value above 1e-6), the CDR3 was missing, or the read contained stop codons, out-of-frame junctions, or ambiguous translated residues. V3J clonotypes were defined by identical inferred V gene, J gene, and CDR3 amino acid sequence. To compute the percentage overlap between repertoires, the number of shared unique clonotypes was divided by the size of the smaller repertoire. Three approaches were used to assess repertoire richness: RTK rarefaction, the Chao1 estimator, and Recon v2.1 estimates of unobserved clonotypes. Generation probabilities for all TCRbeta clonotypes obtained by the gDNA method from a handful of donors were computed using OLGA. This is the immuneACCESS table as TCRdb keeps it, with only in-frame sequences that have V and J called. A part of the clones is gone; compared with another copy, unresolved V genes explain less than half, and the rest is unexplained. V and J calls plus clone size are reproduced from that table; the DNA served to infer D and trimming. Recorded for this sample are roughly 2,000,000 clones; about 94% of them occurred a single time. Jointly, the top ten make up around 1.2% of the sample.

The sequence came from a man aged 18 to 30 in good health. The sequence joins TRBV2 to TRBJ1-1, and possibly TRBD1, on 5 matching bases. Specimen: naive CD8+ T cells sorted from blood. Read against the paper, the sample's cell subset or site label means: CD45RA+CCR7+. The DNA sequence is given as TGTGCCAGCAGTGAAGGGGGGGAGAACACTGAAGCTTTCTTT. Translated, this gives CASSEGGENTEAFF.